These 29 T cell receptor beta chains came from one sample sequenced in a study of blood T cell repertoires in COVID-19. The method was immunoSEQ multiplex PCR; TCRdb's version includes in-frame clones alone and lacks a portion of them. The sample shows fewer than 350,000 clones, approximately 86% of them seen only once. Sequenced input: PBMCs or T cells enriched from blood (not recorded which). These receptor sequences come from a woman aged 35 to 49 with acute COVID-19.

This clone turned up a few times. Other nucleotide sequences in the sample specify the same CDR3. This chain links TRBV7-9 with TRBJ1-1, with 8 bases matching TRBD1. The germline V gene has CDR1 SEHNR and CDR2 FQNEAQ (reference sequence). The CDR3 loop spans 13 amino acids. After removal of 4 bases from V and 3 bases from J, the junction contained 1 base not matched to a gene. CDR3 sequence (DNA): TGTGCCAGCAGCTCGGACAGGGACACTGAAGCTTTCTTT. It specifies CASSSDRDTEAFF.

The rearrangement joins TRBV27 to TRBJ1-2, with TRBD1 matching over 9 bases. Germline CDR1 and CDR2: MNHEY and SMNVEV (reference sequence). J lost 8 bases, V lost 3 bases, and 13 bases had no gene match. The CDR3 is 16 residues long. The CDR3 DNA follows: TGTGCCAGCAGTTTGGGCTGGGACAGGGAAAGGGCGGGCTACACCTTC. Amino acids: CASSLGWDRERAGYTF.

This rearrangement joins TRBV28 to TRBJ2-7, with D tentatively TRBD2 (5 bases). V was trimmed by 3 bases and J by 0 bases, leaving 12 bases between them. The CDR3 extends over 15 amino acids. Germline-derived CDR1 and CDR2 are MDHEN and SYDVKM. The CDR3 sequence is CASSLKQRSSYEQYF. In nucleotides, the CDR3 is TGTGCCAGCAGTTTGAAGCAGCGGAGCTCCTACGAGCAGTACTTC.

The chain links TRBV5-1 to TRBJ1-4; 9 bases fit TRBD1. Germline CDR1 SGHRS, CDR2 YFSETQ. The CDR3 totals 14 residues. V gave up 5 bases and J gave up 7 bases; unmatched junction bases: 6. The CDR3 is CASRPTGGSEKLFF. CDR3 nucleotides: TGCGCCAGCAGGCCGACAGGGGGAAGTGAAAAACTGTTTTTT.

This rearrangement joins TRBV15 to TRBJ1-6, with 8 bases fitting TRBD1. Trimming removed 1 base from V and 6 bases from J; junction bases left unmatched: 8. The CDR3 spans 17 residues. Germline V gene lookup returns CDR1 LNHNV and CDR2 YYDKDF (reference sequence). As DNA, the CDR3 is TGTGCCACCAGCAGAGGCCCCGGGACAGGCAGTAATTCACCCCTCCACTTT. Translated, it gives CATSRGPGTGSNSPLHF.

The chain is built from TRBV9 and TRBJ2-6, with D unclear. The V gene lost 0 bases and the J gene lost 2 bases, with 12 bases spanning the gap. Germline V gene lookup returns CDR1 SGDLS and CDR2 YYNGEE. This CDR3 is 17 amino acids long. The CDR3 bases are TGTGCCAGCAGCGTAGGGGCTGCCCTGGCTGGGGCCAACGTCCTGACTTTC. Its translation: CASSVGAALAGANVLTF.

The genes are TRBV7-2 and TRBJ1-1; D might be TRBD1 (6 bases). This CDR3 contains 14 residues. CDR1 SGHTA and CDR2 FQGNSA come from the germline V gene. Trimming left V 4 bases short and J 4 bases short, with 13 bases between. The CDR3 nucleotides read TGTGCCAGCAGCTCACAGGGTGCGGGCACTGAAGCTTTCTTT. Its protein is CASSSQGAGTEAFF.

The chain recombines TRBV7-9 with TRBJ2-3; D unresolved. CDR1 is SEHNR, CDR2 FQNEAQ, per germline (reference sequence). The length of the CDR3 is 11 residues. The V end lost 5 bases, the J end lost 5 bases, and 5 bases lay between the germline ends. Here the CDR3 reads CASSQQDTQYF. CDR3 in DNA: TGTGCCAGCAGCCAACAAGATACGCAGTATTTT.

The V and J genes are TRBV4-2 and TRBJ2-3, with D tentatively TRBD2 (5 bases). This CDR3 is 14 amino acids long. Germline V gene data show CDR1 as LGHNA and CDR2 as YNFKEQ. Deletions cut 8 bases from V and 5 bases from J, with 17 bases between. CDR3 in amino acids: CASGLSRGKDTQYF. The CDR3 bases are TGTGCCAGCGGGCTGAGTCGGGGAAAAGATACGCAGTATTTT.

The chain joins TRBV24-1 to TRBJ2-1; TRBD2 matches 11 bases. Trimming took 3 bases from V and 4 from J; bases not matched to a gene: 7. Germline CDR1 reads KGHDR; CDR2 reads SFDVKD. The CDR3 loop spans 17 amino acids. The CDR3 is CATSDHRTSGYYNEQFF. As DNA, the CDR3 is TGTGCCACCAGTGATCATCGGACTAGCGGGTATTACAATGAGCAGTTCTTC.

As DNA, the CDR3 is TGTGCCAGCAGCTCGCGGGACAGACCCTTGTTCGCTGAAGCTTTCTTT. It specifies CASSSRDRPLFAEAFF. The gene calls are TRBV7-2 and TRBJ1-1; 7 bases are shared with TRBD1. V shed 4 bases, J shed 6 bases, and the junction held 14 bases outside the gene matches. Germline assignment: CDR1 SGHTA and CDR2 FQGNSA. The CDR3 runs 16 residues. The full variable domain, with the rest looked up from reference TRBV7-2 and TRBJ1-1, is GAGVSQSPSNKVTEKGKDVELRCDPISGHTALYWYRQSLGQGLEFLIYFQGNSAPDKSGLPSDRFSAERTGGSVSTLTIQRTQQEDSAVYLCASSSRDRPLFAEAFFGQGTRLTVV.

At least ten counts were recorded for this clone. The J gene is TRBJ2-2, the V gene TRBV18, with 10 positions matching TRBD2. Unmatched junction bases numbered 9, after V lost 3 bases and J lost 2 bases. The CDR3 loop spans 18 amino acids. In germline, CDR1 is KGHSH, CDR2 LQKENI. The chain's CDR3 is CASSPRTLAGINTGELFF. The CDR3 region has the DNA TGTGCCAGCTCACCGCGAACACTAGCGGGGATAAACACCGGGGAGCTGTTTTTT.

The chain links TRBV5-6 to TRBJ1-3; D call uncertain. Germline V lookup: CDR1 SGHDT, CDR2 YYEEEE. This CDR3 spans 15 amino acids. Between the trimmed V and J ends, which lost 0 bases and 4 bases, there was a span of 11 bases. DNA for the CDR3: TGTGCCAGCAGCTTGGTAGGGAGTTCAGGAAACACCATATATTTT. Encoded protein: CASSLVGSSGNTIYF.

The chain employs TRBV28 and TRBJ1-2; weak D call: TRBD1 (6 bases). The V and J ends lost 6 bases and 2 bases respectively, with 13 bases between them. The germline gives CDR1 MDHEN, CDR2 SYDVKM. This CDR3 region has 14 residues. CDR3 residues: CASSRTVSNYGYTF. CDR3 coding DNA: TGTGCCAGCAGCAGGACAGTCTCGAACTATGGCTACACCTTC.

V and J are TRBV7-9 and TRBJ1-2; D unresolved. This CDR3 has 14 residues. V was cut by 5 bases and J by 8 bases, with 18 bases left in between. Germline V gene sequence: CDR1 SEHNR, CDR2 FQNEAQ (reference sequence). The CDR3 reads CASSPPPVARGYTF. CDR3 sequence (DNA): TGTGCCAGCAGCCCCCCGCCGGTCGCTAGAGGCTACACCTTC.

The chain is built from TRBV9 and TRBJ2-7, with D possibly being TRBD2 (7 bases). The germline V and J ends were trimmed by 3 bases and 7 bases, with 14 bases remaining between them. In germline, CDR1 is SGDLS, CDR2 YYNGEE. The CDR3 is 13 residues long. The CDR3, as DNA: TGTGCCAGCAGCGCTGGGGGGGGCGGAGAGCAGTACTTC. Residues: CASSAGGGGEQYF.

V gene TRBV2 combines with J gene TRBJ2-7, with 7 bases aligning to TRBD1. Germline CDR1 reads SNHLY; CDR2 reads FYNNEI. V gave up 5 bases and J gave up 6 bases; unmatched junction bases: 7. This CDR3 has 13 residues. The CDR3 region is CASSREYRGEQYF. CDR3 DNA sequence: TGTGCCAGCAGTAGGGAGTACAGGGGCGAGCAGTACTTC.

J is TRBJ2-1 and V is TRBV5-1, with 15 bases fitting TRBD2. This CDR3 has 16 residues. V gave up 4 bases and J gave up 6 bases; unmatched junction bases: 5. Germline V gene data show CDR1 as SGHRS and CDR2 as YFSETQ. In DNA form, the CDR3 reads TGCGCCAGCAGCCCTCCGGGACTAGCGGGAGGCAATGAGCAGTTCTTC. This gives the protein CASSPPGLAGGNEQFF.

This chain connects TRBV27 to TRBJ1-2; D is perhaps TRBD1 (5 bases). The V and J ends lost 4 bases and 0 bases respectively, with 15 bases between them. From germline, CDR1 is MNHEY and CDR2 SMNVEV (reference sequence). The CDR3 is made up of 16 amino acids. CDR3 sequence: CASSSSRTPSNYGYTF. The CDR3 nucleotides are TGTGCCAGCAGTTCTTCCCGGACACCTTCTAACTATGGCTACACCTTC.

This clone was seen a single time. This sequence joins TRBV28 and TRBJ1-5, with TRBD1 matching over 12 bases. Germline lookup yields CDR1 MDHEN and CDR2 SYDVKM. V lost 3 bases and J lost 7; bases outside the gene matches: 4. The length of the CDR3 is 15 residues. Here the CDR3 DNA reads TGTGCCAGCAGTTTCCCAGGGACAGGGGGCCAGCCCCAGCATTTT. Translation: CASSFPGTGGQPQHF.

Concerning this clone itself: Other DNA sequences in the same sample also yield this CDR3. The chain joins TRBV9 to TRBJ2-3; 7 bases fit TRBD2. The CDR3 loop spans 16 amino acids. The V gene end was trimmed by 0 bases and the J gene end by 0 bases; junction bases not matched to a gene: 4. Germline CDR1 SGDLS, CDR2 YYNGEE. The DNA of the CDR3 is TGTGCCAGCAGCGTAGGGCTAGCGGCAAGCACAGATACGCAGTATTTT. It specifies CASSVGLAASTDTQYF.

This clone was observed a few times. For the CDR3, the DNA is TGTGCCAGTAGTACACACAGGGGAAGGAATGAAGCTTTCTTT. This gives the protein CASSTHRGRNEAFF. V usage is TRBV19 and J usage is TRBJ1-1, with TRBD1 matching over 7 bases. J was trimmed by 7 bases and V by 4 bases; bases with no gene match: 9. The CDR3 is 14 residues long. The germline CDR1 and CDR2 sequences are LNHDA and SQIVND (reference sequence). Looking up the rest from reference TRBV19 and TRBJ1-1 gives the full variable domain: DGGITQSPKYLFRKEGQNVTLSCEQNLNHDAMYWYRQDPGQGLRLIYYSQIVNDFQKGDIAEGYSVSREKKESFPLTVTSAQKNPTAFYLCASSTHRGRNEAFFGQGTRLTVV.

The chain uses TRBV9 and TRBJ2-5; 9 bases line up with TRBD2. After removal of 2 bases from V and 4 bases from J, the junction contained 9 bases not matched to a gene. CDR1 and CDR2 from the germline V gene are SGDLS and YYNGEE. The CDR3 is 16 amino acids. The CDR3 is CASSVGLAGWGETQYF. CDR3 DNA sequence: TGTGCCAGCAGCGTGGGACTAGCAGGATGGGGAGAGACCCAGTACTTC.

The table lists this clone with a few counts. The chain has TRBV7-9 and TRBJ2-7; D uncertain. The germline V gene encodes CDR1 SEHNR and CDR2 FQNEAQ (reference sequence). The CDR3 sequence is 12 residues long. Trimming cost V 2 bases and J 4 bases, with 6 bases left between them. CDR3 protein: CASSLQRYEQYF. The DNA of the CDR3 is TGTGCCAGCAGCTTACAGAGGTACGAGCAGTACTTC.

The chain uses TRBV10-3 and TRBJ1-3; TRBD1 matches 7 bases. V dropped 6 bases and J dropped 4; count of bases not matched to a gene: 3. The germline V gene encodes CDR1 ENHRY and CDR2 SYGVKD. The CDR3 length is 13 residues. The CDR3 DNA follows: TGTGCCATCAGGGGGACAGAAGGAAACACCATATATTTT. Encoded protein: CAIRGTEGNTIYF.

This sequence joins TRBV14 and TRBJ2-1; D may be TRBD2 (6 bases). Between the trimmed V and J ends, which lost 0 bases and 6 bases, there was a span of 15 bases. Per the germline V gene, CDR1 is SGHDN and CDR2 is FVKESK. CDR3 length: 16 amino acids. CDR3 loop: CASSQDQLAPSNEQFF. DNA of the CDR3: TGTGCCAGCAGCCAAGATCAACTAGCCCCCTCCAATGAGCAGTTCTTC.

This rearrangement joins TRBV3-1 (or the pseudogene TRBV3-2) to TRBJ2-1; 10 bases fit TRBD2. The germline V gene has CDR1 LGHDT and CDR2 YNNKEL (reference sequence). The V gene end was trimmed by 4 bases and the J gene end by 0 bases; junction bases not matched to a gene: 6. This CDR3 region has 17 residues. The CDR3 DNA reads TGTGCCAGCAGCCCTTTAGAGCGGGAGGGCTCCTACAATGAGCAGTTCTTC. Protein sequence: CASSPLEREGSYNEQFF.

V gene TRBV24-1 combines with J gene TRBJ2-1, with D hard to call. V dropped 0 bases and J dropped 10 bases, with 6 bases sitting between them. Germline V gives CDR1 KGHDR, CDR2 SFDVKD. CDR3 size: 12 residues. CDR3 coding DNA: TGTGCCACCAGTGATTTGCGCGAGGAGCAGTTCTTC. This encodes CATSDLREEQFF.

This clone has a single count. DNA of the CDR3: TGTGCCAGCAGCTTGGATGGACAGGGAACAGATACGCAGTATTTT. This translates into CASSLDGQGTDTQYF. The rearrangement uses TRBV5-6 and TRBJ2-3; the match to TRBD1 covers 8 bases. V trimming: 0 bases; J trimming: 3 bases; junction bases outside the gene matches: 3. CDR3 size: 15 residues. The germline gives CDR1 SGHDT, CDR2 YYEEEE. The full variable domain, completed using reference TRBV5-6 and TRBJ2-3, is DAGVTQSPTHLIKTRGQQVTLRCSPKSGHDTVSWYQQALGQGPQFIFQYYEEEERQRGNFPDRFSGHQFPNYSSELNVNALLLGDSALYLCASSLDGQGTDTQYFGPGTRLTVL.